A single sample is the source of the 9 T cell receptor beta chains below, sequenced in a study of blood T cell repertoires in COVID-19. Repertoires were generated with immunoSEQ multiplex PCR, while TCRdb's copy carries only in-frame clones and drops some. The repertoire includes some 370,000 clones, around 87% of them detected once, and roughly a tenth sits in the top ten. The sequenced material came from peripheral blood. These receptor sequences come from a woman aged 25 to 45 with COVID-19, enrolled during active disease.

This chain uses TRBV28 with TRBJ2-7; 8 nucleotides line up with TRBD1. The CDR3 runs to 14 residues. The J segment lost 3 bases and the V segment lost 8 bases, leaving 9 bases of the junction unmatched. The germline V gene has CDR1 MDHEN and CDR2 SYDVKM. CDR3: CASQGPTGVYEQYF. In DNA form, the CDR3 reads TGTGCCAGCCAGGGTCCGACAGGGGTCTACGAGCAGTACTTC.

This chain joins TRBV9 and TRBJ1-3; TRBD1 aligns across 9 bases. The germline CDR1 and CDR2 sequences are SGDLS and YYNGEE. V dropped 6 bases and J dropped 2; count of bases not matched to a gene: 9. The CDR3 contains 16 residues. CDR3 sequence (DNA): TGTGCCAGCACCGCCCCCGGGACAGGGACTGGAAACACCATATATTTT. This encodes CASTAPGTGTGNTIYF.

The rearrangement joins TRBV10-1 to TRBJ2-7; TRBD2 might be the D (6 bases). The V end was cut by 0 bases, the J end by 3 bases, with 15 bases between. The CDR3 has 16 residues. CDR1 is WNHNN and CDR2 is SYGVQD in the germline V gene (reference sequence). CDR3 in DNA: TGCGCCAGCAGTGAGTCGAGGACTACCCACGACTACGAGCAGTACTTC. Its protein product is CASSESRTTHDYEQYF.

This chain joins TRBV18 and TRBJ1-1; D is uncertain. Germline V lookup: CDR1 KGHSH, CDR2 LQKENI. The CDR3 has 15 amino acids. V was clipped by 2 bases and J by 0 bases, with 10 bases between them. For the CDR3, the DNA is TGTGCCAGCTCACCAGCCCACGGGATGAACACTGAAGCTTTCTTT. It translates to CASSPAHGMNTEAFF.

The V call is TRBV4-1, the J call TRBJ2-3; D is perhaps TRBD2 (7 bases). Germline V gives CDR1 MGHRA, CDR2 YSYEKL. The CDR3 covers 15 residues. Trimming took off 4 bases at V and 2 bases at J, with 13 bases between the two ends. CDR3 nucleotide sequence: TGCGCCAGCAGCCTGACGGGGGGCATCACAGATACGCAGTATTTT. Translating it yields CASSLTGGITDTQYF.

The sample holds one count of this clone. CDR3 sequence reads: CATSRDRASGRANEQFF. The CDR3 coding sequence is TGTGCCACCAGCAGAGATAGGGCTAGCGGGAGGGCCAATGAGCAGTTCTTC. This chain uses TRBV15 with TRBJ2-1, with 12 positions matching TRBD2. CDR1 is LNHNV, CDR2 YYDKDF, per germline (reference sequence). V lost 0 bases to trimming and J lost 6 bases; unmatched junction nucleotides: 6. This CDR3 is built from 17 residues.

The CDR3 coding sequence is TGTGCCAGCAGCTCCCGGGGTAGCGGAGACTCCGGGGAGCTGTTTTTT. Translation gives CASSSRGSGDSGELFF. The chain links TRBV7-3 to TRBJ2-2; perhaps TRBD2 as D (6 bases). Germline CDR1 and CDR2: SGHTA and FQGTGA. The CDR3 runs to 16 residues. The germline V and J ends were trimmed by 4 bases and 6 bases, with 18 bases remaining between them.

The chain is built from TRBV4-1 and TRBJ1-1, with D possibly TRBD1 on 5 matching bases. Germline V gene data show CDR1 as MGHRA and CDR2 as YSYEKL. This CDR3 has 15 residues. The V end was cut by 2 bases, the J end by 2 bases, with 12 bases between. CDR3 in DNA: TGCGCCAGCAGCCAAAACCCGACAGCAAACACTGAAGCTTTCTTT. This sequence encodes CASSQNPTANTEAFF.

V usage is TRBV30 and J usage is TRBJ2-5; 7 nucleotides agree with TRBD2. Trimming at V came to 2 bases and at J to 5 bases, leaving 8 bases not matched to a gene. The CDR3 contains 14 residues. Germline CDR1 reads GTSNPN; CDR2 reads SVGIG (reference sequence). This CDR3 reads CAWSLGGSRETQYF. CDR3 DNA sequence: TGTGCCTGGAGTTTAGGCGGGAGTCGGGAGACCCAGTACTTC.